Following are 17 T cell receptor beta chains from one sample sequenced in a study of T-cell reconstitution after alpha-beta-depleted transplantation in children (dated by TCRdb to the mid-2010s). The library was obtained by PCR. The sequencer was an Illumina HiSeq 2500. TCR libraries were prepared with molecular barcoding, using unique molecular identifiers to normalize TCRbeta repertoire quantification. TCRdb reworked the public reads: Q25 trimming with fastp, MiXCR clone assembly, productive beta chains retained. CDR3 protein duplicates are merged, each entry listing the most common genes and DNA. For this sample there are about 510,000 distinct CDR3 sequences; roughly an eighth appear just once. The leading ten clones occupy 12% to 15% of the sample. The sample's treatment or condition label is to be understood as: allogeneic hematopoietic cell transplantation with graft depleted of TCRalphabeta T cells and CD19 B cells.

The input for sequencing was PBMCs, mostly from graft donor cells, taken 180 days after TCRalphabeta/CD19-depleted stem cell transplant. These receptors were taken from a female patient under 10 years old who had a stem cell transplant for aplastic anemia, so the T cells may come from the graft donor.

The V and J genes are TRBV7-2 and TRBJ2-7, with TRBD1 identical over 10 bases. The trim removed 1 base at V and 7 bases at J, leaving 7 bases unmatched. Germline loops: CDR1 SGHTA, CDR2 FQGNSA. The length of the CDR3 is 15 residues. CDR3 nucleotide sequence: TGTGCCAGCAGCTTAGGCGCGGGACAGGGGTGGGAGCAGTACGTC. This sequence encodes CASSLGAGQGWEQYV.

Comment on this clonotype: A much larger clonotype is one base distant, so this may be a read error. CDR3 sequence: CASSQDRLALSYNEQFF. CDR3 nucleotides: TGCGCCAGCAGCCAAGATCGGCTAGCTCTCTCCTACAATGAGCAGTTCTTC. This sequence joins TRBV4-3 and TRBJ2-1; D perhaps matches TRBD2 (5 bases). V was trimmed by 0 bases and J by 0 bases, leaving 12 bases between them. The CDR3 is 17 amino acids. Looked up from germline, CDR1 is LGHNA and CDR2 is YSLEER.

The CDR3 reads CASSVGANEQFF. In DNA, the CDR3 is TGTGCCAGCAGCGTAGGGGCCAATGAGCAGTTCTTC. The chain links TRBV9 to TRBJ2-1; D call uncertain. Trimming left V 0 bases short and J 6 bases short, with 4 bases between. CDR1 SGDLS and CDR2 YYNGEE come from the germline V gene. The CDR3 has 12 amino acids. Full variable domain (outside the CDR3, taken from reference TRBV9 and TRBJ2-1): DSGVTQTPKHLITATGQRVTLRCSPRSGDLSVYWYQQSLDQGLQFLIQYYNGEERAKGNILERFSAQQFPDLHSELNLSSLELGDSALYFCASSVGANEQFFGPGTRLTVL.

In its sample, this clonotype was seen a few times. The rearrangement uses TRBV12-3 or TRBV12-4 and TRBJ1-1; D is undetermined. With 5 bases removed from V and 1 base from J, the gap between germline ends came to 14 bases. The CDR3 has 15 residues. The CDR3: CASSPHRVRNTEAFF. Written as DNA, the CDR3 is TGTGCCAGCAGTCCCCATAGGGTGCGGAACACTGAAGCTTTCTTT.

This clonotype was seen ten or more times. This chain joins TRBV7-2 and TRBJ2-3, with D possibly matching TRBD2 (5 bases). From germline, CDR1 is SGHTA and CDR2 FQGNSA. V lost 5 bases and J 2 bases, leaving 8 bases between the germline ends. CDR3 length: 13 amino acids. The CDR3 protein is CASSSGATDTQYF. In DNA, the CDR3 is TGTGCCAGCAGCAGCGGAGCCACAGATACGCAGTATTTT.

This clonotype has just a few counts. The V and J genes are TRBV27 and TRBJ2-1; D is unclear. V lost 5 bases and J lost 0, with 11 bases in between. The CDR3 has 15 residues. The germline gives CDR1 MNHEY, CDR2 SMNVEV (reference sequence). The CDR3 DNA reads as TGTGCCAGCAGTGCCCGGGTCATCTCCTACAATGAGCAGTTCTTC. As protein: CASSARVISYNEQFF.

DNA for the CDR3: TGTGCCACCAGCAGAGAGGAAAACGAGCAGTACTTC. Residues: CATSREENEQYF. The chain couples TRBV15 to TRBJ2-7; D not certain. CDR3 length equals 12 residues. Per the germline V gene, CDR1 is LNHNV and CDR2 is YYDKDF (reference sequence). Between the trimmed V and J ends, which lost 0 bases and 5 bases, there was a span of 5 bases.

This clonotype was counted a few times. The V gene is TRBV27, the J gene TRBJ2-5, with no clear D. With 10 bases removed from V and 7 bases from J, the gap between germline ends came to 19 bases. This CDR3 has 13 amino acids. The germline gives CDR1 MNHEY, CDR2 SMNVEV (reference sequence). Written as DNA, the CDR3 is TGTGCCACCGCATTTTCCGCAACGGGGACCCAGTACTTC. It yields the protein CATAFSATGTQYF.

This clonotype occurred a few times. The genes are TRBV30 and TRBJ2-1; D is undetermined. V lost 1 base to trimming and J lost 8 bases, with 12 bases between them. Germline-derived CDR1 and CDR2 are GTSNPN and SVGIG (reference sequence). The CDR3 contains 13 residues. CDR3 DNA: TGTGCCTGGAGTGCCCTACCGTCCGATGAGCAGTTCTTC. Protein product: CAWSALPSDEQFF.

This clonotype appeared a few times. The V gene is TRBV14, the J gene TRBJ1-1; no definite D call. The CDR3 runs 13 residues. The V end was cut by 7 bases, the J end by 1 base, with 10 bases between. Germline V gene data show CDR1 as SGHDN and CDR2 as FVKESK. The DNA of the CDR3 is TGTGCCAGCACCCAGTGGGGGAACACTGAAGCTTTCTTT. Translated: CASTQWGNTEAFF.

This chain uses TRBV6-2 or TRBV6-3 with TRBJ2-2, with D possibly matching TRBD2 (6 bases). Germline values: CDR1 MNHEY, CDR2 SVGEGT. With 7 bases removed from V and 3 bases from J, the gap between germline ends came to 27 bases. CDR3 length equals 19 residues. CDR3 nucleotides: TGTGCCAGCAATACCCCTCCCTGGGACTCCTTCATCTACACCGGGGAGCTGTTTTTT. It yields the protein CASNTPPWDSFIYTGELFF.

V is TRBV5-5 and J is TRBJ2-7; 9 positions match TRBD1. The V gene's germline CDR1 is SGHKS and CDR2 YYEKEE (reference sequence). V dropped 4 bases and J dropped 1; count of bases not matched to a gene: 6. The CDR3 is 15 amino acids. The CDR3: CASSPGQGISYEQYV. In DNA form, the CDR3 reads TGTGCCAGCAGCCCGGGACAGGGAATTTCCTACGAGCAGTACGTC.

Only a few counts were recorded for this clonotype. The V call is TRBV9, the J call TRBJ1-1; 7 bases line up with TRBD1. In germline, CDR1 is SGDLS, CDR2 YYNGEE. Losses at the gene ends were 6 bases for V and 5 bases for J; bases not matched to a gene: 10. This CDR3 is built from 14 residues. CDR3 DNA: TGTGCCAGCACCCCGGGACAGTTATGGACTGAAGCTTTCTTT. Its protein product is CASTPGQLWTEAFF.

V gene TRBV12-3 or TRBV12-4 combines with J gene TRBJ1-6, with 10 bases aligning to TRBD1. V lost 5 bases and J lost 10; bases outside the gene matches: 5. The CDR3 covers 14 residues. The CDR3 DNA is TGTGCCAGCAGTAGGACAGGGGGTCCCTCACCCCTCCACTTT. Its translation is CASSRTGGPSPLHF.

This clonotype turned up a few times. The chain joins TRBV6-2 or TRBV6-3 to TRBJ2-7; 7 bases agree with TRBD1. CDR3 length equals 13 residues. The germline V gene encodes CDR1 MNHEY and CDR2 SVGEGT. With 7 bases clipped from V and 6 bases from J, the junction kept 9 bases outside the gene matches. The CDR3 region is CASIVGQTGEQYF. CDR3 DNA sequence: TGTGCCAGCATCGTGGGACAGACCGGCGAGCAGTACTTC.

This clonotype was picked up a small number of times. V gene TRBV7-9 combines with J gene TRBJ2-7; 7 positions match TRBD2. Unmatched junction bases numbered 10, after V lost 6 bases and J lost 2 bases. The germline CDR1 and CDR2 sequences are SEHNR and FQNEAQ (reference sequence). The CDR3 has 15 amino acids. This CDR3 reads CASRHAGTTPYEQYF. CDR3 bases: TGTGCCAGCAGGCACGCCGGGACTACACCCTACGAGCAGTACTTC.

The rearrangement links TRBV29-1 to TRBJ1-1, with D hard to call. CDR1 SQVTM and CDR2 ANQGSEA come from the germline V gene. V shed 4 bases and J shed 6 bases, with 15 bases lying between them. The CDR3 totals 13 residues. The CDR3 reads CSVAGFPPAEAFF. The CDR3 DNA follows: TGCAGCGTTGCGGGGTTCCCGCCCGCTGAAGCTTTCTTT.